This T cell receptor beta chain was documented in a study of shared clonotypes between healthy human individuals. Overall study results and limits: Genetic and exposure-history diversity was limited by the small donor number. In general, naive subsets displayed greater estimated richness than memory subsets did.

The naive CD8 subset, CD45RO-negative cells positively selected for CCR7, excluded terminally differentiated effector memory CD45RA+ cells. V dropped 0 bases and J dropped 4; count of bases not matched to a gene: 3. This CDR3 comprises 15 residues. Germline CDR1 is SGHDT and CDR2 is YYEEEE. As concerns this clone: Its antigen is unknown.

Genomic DNA (from each subset) was split evenly across several immunoSEQ plates. This table comes from immunoSEQ multiplex PCR, and its TCRdb copy is limited to in-frame clones, with some not included. The data contain millions of clones, 93% of them seen just once; the ten biggest clones take up under 2%. The gene calls are TRBV5-6 and TRBJ2-5; 10 bases agree with TRBD2. Sequenced sample: naive CD8+ T cells from PBMCs. This sequence originates from a man aged 18-30 years in good health. Some clones in this sample may be carry-over from other donors' samples. The CDR3 loop is CASSLARTSGETQYF. For the CDR3, the DNA is TGTGCCAGCAGCTTGGCCAGGACTAGCGGAGAGACCCAGTACTTC.